This T cell receptor beta chain originates from a study of spatial heterogeneity in lung cancer. The study's findings and limits: Within tumors, counts of expanded alpha and beta TCRs tracked tumor mutation counts.

This CDR3 has 13 amino acids. CDR1 SGHTA and CDR2 FQGNSA come from the germline V gene. The germline V and J ends were trimmed by 5 bases and 8 bases, with 13 bases remaining between them. This clonotype was detected ten times or more. The antigen remains undetermined. Unique molecular identifiers, one per molecule, were present on every TCR cDNA molecule. TCRdb re-derived calls from the 5' RACE reads in MiXCR, one entry per CDR3 protein. The repertoire holds about 20,000 distinct CDR3 sequences, with about 7% as singletons. Time point of the sample: sample taken at primary tumor resection. This receptor was identified in a female donor with early-stage non-small cell lung cancer. The sequencing here drew on lung tumor tissue, taken at surgery. The chain employs TRBV7-2 and TRBJ2-4; the D gene could be TRBD1 or TRBD2 (5 bases each). The CDR3 here is CASSGTGRDIQYF. DNA of the CDR3: TGTGCCAGCAGCGGTACGGGGCGGGACATTCAGTACTTC.